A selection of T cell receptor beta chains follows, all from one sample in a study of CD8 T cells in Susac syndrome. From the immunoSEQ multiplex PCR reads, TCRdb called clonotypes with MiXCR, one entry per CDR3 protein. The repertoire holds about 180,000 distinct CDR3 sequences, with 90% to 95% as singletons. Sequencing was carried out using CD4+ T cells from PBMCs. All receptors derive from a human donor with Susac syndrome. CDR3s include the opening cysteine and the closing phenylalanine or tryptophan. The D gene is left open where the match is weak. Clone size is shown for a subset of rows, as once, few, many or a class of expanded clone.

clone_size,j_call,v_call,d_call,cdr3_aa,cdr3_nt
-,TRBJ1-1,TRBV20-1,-,CSASGHFEGWTEAFF,TGCAGTGCTAGTGGACACTTCGAAGGGTGGACTGAAGCTTTCTTT
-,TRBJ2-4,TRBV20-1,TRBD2,CSVKVGGNIQYF,TGCAGTGTTAAGGTGGGGGGGAACATTCAGTACTTC
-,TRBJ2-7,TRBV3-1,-,CASSQEMYQNEQYF,TGTGCCAGCAGCCAAGAAATGTACCAAAACGAGCAGTACTTC
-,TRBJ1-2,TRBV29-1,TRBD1,CSVDGQGNYGYTF,TGCAGCGTTGATGGACAGGGGAACTATGGCTACACCTTC
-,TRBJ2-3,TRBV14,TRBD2,CASSQVRYPKREVLYF,TGTGCCAGCAGCCAAGTCCGTTATCCTAAGCGGGAGGTGTTGTATTTT
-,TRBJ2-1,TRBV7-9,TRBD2,CASSPTTSFNEQFF,TGTGCCAGCAGCCCGACGACTAGCTTCAATGAGCAGTTCTTC
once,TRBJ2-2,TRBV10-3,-,CAISGGTHRDGELFF,TGTGCCATCAGTGGAGGGACTCATAGGGACGGGGAGCTGTTTTTT
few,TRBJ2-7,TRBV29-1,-,CSVDEGTYEQYF,TGCAGCGTTGACGAGGGAACCTACGAGCAGTACTTC
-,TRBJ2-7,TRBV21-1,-,CASSKSVHGMHEQYF,TGTGCCAGCAGCAAATCCGTTCACGGAATGCACGAGCAGTACTTC
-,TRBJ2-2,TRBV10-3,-,CAISESLGGNTGELFF,TGTGCCATCAGTGAGTCGCTGGGAGGAAACACCGGGGAGCTGTTTTTT
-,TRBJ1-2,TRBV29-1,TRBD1,CSVESGGYGYTF,TGCAGCGTTGAATCAGGGGGCTATGGCTACACCTTC
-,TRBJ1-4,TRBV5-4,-,CASSLLSGEGQKLFF,TGTGCCAGCAGCTTGTTGTCAGGAGAGGGCCAGAAACTGTTTTTT
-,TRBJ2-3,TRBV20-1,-,CSARILPKTGSTTDTQYF,TGCAGTGCCCGAATCCTTCCTAAGACAGGCTCCACGACAGATACGCAGTATTTT
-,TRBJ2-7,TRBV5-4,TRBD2,CASSGTSHEQYF,TGTGCCAGCAGCGGGACTAGCCACGAGCAGTACTTC
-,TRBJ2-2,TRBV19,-,CASSIVRGVGTGELFF,TGTGCCAGTAGTATAGTAAGAGGGGTCGGCACCGGGGAGCTGTTTTTT
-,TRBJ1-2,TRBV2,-,CASTLGQGRYEGYTF,TGTGCCAGCACACTCGGGCAGGGTCGGTATGAAGGCTACACCTTC
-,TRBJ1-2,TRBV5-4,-,CASSSRVQGNYGYTF,TGTGCCAGCAGCTCCAGGGTACAGGGCAACTATGGCTACACCTTC
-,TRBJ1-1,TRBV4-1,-,CASSQDRSRGRNTEAFF,TGCGCCAGCAGCCAAGATCGGAGTAGAGGGCGGAACACTGAAGCTTTCTTT
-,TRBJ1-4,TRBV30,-,CAWSRFQVTGEKLFF,TGTGCCTGGAGTCGATTTCAGGTGACGGGAGAAAAACTGTTTTTT
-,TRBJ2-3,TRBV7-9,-,CASTLGSGQSEDTQYF,TGTGCCAGCACCCTCGGGTCGGGCCAGTCAGAAGATACGCAGTATTTT
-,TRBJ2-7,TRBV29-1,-,CSVGEVSSYEQYF,TGCAGCGTTGGAGAGGTCAGCTCCTACGAGCAGTACTTC
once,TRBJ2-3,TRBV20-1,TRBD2,CSAHPMASGGTDTQYF,TGCAGTGCTCACCCCATGGCTAGCGGGGGGACAGATACGCAGTATTTT